Below, one TCR beta chain is given with its context. Generated by immunoSEQ multiplex PCR, the TCRdb table keeps only in-frame clones and is missing some. The sample carries about 140,000 clones, 93% recorded once. The record originates from a study of T cell responses to AZD1222 COVID-19 vaccine. This specimen was peripheral blood, taken on day 0 of AZD1222 vaccination. The clonotype originates from an adult in good health.

The CDR3 loop reads CAIKEGLAGAYEQYF. As DNA, the CDR3 is TGTGCCATCAAGGAGGGACTAGCGGGAGCTTACGAGCAGTACTTC. The chain links TRBV10-3 to TRBJ2-7, with 14 bases that match TRBD2. V lost 7 bases, J lost 4 bases, and 6 bases stayed unmatched. The V gene's germline CDR1 is ENHRY and CDR2 SYGVKD. CDR3 length: 15 residues.